The clone carrying this T cell receptor beta chain was counted at least ten times. Its antigen is not identified. This CDR3 spans 12 amino acids. V was shortened by 4 bases and J by 3 bases, with 9 bases between the two germline ends. Germline V gene sequence: CDR1 SQVTM, CDR2 ANQGSEA. This sample is drawn from a study of human T cells and chemical hapten exposure. As for the study in general: Yields of TCR per sample differed, chiefly owing to small differences in pooled library volume. Study results and caveats: TCRs at high frequency, those above 1 in 1000, did not change with DPC sensitization.

The library gave individual cDNA molecules unique molecular identifiers. The authors' processing: TCRs per sample had a median of approximately 96,000 and ranged from about 23,224 to 700,000. TCRdb re-analysed the RACE reads in MiXCR, keeping a single row per CDR3 protein. For this entry, the V and J calls and clone size follow TCRdb and not the study's own pipeline. This table has roughly 120,000 distinct CDR3 sequences, 9% to 10% appearing once. Documented time point: healthy volunteer bleed at 2 weeks. Unfractionated whole blood yielded total RNA. The clonotype was recovered from a male donor in good health. Some clones in this sample may be carry-over from other donors' samples. V is TRBV29-1 and J is TRBJ1-2; D is uncertain. Sequences were obtained from whole blood. In DNA, the CDR3 is TGCAGCGTTGCTTCCGGGGACTATGGCTACACCTTC. Amino acid sequence: CSVASGDYGYTF.